This T cell receptor (beta chain) was captured in a study of vaccination effects on CD4 cells after COVID-19 (dated 2022 in TCRdb). At the level of the whole study: Each participant received two doses of an mRNA SARS-CoV-2 vaccine, either BNT162b2 or mRNA-1273. Pre-vaccine samples were drawn from a couple of convalescent patients 16 days and one week before the first dose, at 142 and 148 days after COVID-19 diagnosis. SARS-CoV-2 spike-specific CD4+ TCR repertoires were compared before and after mRNA vaccination in COVID-19 convalescent patients and in infection-naive vaccine recipients. A total of more than 8 COVID-19 convalescent patients and a handful of SARS-CoV-2-naive healthy vaccine recipients were included in the full study. Cultures from other donors in the study were sequenced using the Oncomine TCR Beta short-read assay on an Illumina iSeq 100. The paper as a whole reports these results and caveats: The study was limited by a small number of convalescent patients and lacked early post-infection timepoints. Among convalescent patients, the spike-reactive repertoire after vaccination was made up mainly of new vaccine-induced clones that were largely distinct from the clones induced by infection. At late post-vaccination timepoints, both infection-induced and vaccine-induced clones showed marked clonal contraction, consistent with waning T cell responses.

A remark on this clone: Its antigen is still unknown. Per-nucleotide qualities are absent, and no much larger clonotype sits a single base away.

The ViraFEST assay stimulated PBMC with viral peptide pools and then used TCR sequencing to identify antigen-specific CD4+ T cell clonotypes by expansion. After around ten days of culture, CD4+ T cells were isolated with the EasySep CD4+ T cell isolation kit. PCR-confirmed SARS-CoV-2 infection had occurred in convalescent patients between March and December 2020, before the Alpha, Beta and Delta variants emerged in the United States. Each well held two million PBMC cultured in IMDM containing roughly 5% human AB serum, approximately 10 IU/ml IL-2 and gentamicin, along with 10 ug/ml peptides. On days 3 and 7, half of the culture medium was replaced with fresh IL-2-containing medium. Unless noted otherwise, every peptide stimulation condition was grown in triplicate wells. PBMC were separated from whole blood using Ficoll-Paque Plus gradient centrifugation and were then either cryopreserved at -140C or used fresh. The overlapping peptide pools covered the spike proteins of SARS-CoV-2 as well as those of the common cold coronaviruses HCoV-NL63, HCoV-OC43 and HCoV-229E. The QIAamp micro DNA kit was used to extract genomic DNA from the cultured CD4+ T cells.

The library was produced with the immunoSEQ multiplex PCR assay. DNA from the CD4+ T cells that had been cultured and isolated underwent TCR beta CDR3 sequencing. From the authors' description of their analysis: Non-productive TCR sequences were removed and reads were trimmed to the CDR3 region, keeping CDR3s of at least 7 amino acids. Antigen-specific clonotypes were identified using the MANAFEST web app by comparison of expansion in peptide wells against reference cultures. To be called positive, a clone needed expansion at FDR<0.05 compared with the reference and with all other wells, an odds ratio greater than 5, and a frequency greater than 0.1% in two replicate wells. A clonotype was defined as cross-reactive if the clonotype was significantly expanded both in SARS-CoV-2 spike wells and in at least one common cold coronavirus spike condition. Using the stringdist R package, CDR3 similarity was measured by Levenshtein distance, and unrooted trees were constructed with ape in R 3.6.1. TCRdb limited this immuneACCESS table to in-frame rearrangements with V and J called. A share of clones is missing; checked studies link under half to unresolved V genes, and the rest is unexplained. V, J and clone size are those of that table, while D and trimming were read from the DNA. In this sample the table shows about 19,000 clones, approximately 81% of which occur a single time. The leading ten clones occupy 16% of the sample.

CDR1 and CDR2 (KGHDR, SFDVKD) derive from the germline V gene. The germline V end is reduced by 4 bases and the J end by 3 bases; junction bases left unmatched: 6. Including the terminal cysteine and phenylalanine, the CDR3 comprises 16 residues. Only CDR3 DNA remains: 48 bases, in frame from the first base. Sequences were derived from CD4+ T cells from PBMCs cultured with SARS-CoV-2 spike peptides, sampled before COVID-19 vaccination. Sample cell subset or site, as interpreted from the label and publication: SARS-CoV-2 spike overlapping peptide pool stimulation. The source of this sequence is a human donor who had a prior SARS-CoV-2 infection. The sequence joins TRBV24-1 to TRBJ2-1, with 9 middle bases fitting TRBD1. CDR3 reads: CATSDPGTGSYNEQFF. In nucleotides, the sequence is TGTGCCACCAGTGACCCCGGGACAGGGAGCTACAATGAGCAGTTCTTC.